The clone carrying this T cell receptor beta chain was counted many times. In germline, CDR1 is SGHDN, CDR2 FVKESK. The V and J ends lost 6 bases and 4 bases respectively, with 4 bases between them. The length of the CDR3 is 11 residues. The sample belongs to a study of T-cell memory formation after mild COVID-19. TCRdb re-called the 5' RACE reads through MiXCR, storing one row per CDR3 protein. The profile covers roughly 150,000 distinct CDR3 sequences, with roughly 15% appearing a single time and 13% to 15% taken by the ten largest. Sequencing used PBMCs or a T cell subset sorted from them (not recorded which). The chain has TRBV14 and TRBJ2-1; no definite D call. The source is an adult woman who had mild COVID-19 (a few samples of this study predate the infection). Cell type and time point are not known. CDR3 DNA sequence: TGTGCCAGCAGTTTATACAATGAGCAGTTCTTC. Protein product: CASSLYNEQFF.